The rows below give T cell receptor beta chains drawn from one sample of a study of blood T cell repertoires in COVID-19. Some clones are missing from TCRdb's copy, which holds only in-frame ones; the method was immunoSEQ multiplex PCR. The sample has about 670,000 clones, 85% to 90% seen once. Sequenced material: peripheral blood. The receptor set was obtained from a woman aged 18-30 years with acute or convalescent COVID-19. Each CDR3 is given with its conserved first and last residue. Each record gives: V gene, J gene, clone size, D gene, CDR3 DNA, CDR3 protein. D genes are given only for firm matches. For some rows the clone size is stated as once, few or many, or as a class when expanded; others skip it.

V: TRBV9; J: TRBJ2-6; size: -; D: -; DNA: TGTGCCAGCAGCCAACGACAGGTTATTTACTCTGGGGCCAACGTCCTGACTTTC; CDR3: CASSQRQVIYSGANVLTF
V: TRBV9; J: TRBJ1-2; size: -; D: -; DNA: TGTGCCAGCAGCGCCCCTAACAGGGTGGAGGGCTACACCTTC; CDR3: CASSAPNRVEGYTF
V: TRBV6-5; J: TRBJ1-2; size: -; D: TRBD1; DNA: TGTGCCAGCAGTCCGGCAGGGGGCAGAAACTATGGCTACACCTTC; CDR3: CASSPAGGRNYGYTF
V: TRBV13; J: TRBJ1-3; size: few; D: -; DNA: TGTGCCAGCAGCTTATACGGCACCATATATTTT; CDR3: CASSLYGTIYF
V: TRBV6-6; J: TRBJ2-7; size: -; D: -; DNA: TGTGCCAGCAGCCCGTTGGACCCCTCGGGGGAGCAGTACTTC; CDR3: CASSPLDPSGEQYF
V: TRBV5-5; J: TRBJ1-2; size: -; D: -; DNA: TGTGCCAGCAGCTTGGAGACGCGGGGCTACACCTTC; CDR3: CASSLETRGYTF
V: TRBV13; J: TRBJ1-5; size: -; D: TRBD1; DNA: TGTGCCGCACAAAGTAGACAGGGGGCACATCAGCCCCAGCATTTT; CDR3: CAAQSRQGAHQPQHF
V: TRBV6-6; J: TRBJ2-7; size: once; D: -; DNA: TGTGCCAGCAGTTACTCTTTGGGTGCGGCAGATCGGTACTTC; CDR3: CASSYSLGAADRYF
V: TRBV6-5; J: TRBJ1-1; size: -; D: TRBD1; DNA: TGTGCCAGCGACGATGGACAGGGGCGAGAAGCTTTCTTT; CDR3: CASDDGQGREAFF
V: TRBV2; J: TRBJ1-5; size: -; D: TRBD1; DNA: TGTGCCAGCAGAGCGGGACAGGGGGCTATTCAGCCCCAGCATTTT; CDR3: CASRAGQGAIQPQHF
V: TRBV11-2; J: TRBJ1-1; size: -; D: TRBD1; DNA: TGTGCCAGCAGCCCGAAGTCCGGGACAGGGGGTTCTGAAGCTTTCTTT; CDR3: CASSPKSGTGGSEAFF
V: TRBV10-3; J: TRBJ1-1; size: -; D: TRBD1; DNA: TGTGCCATCAGTGAGTCTTCGACAGGGGTGAACACTGAAGCTTTCTTT; CDR3: CAISESSTGVNTEAFF
V: TRBV7-9; J: TRBJ2-1; size: -; D: TRBD2; DNA: TGTGCCAGCAGCGGGGGGGATCGGTTCTTC; CDR3: CASSGGDRFF
V: TRBV11-2; J: TRBJ1-4; size: -; D: -; DNA: TGTGCCAGCATCACCGGGACAAACAATGAAAAACTGTTTTTT; CDR3: CASITGTNNEKLFF
V: TRBV5-6; J: TRBJ1-3; size: -; D: -; DNA: TGTGCCAGCAGCTTGCGGGTTGGAAACACCATATATTTT; CDR3: CASSLRVGNTIYF
V: TRBV19; J: TRBJ1-2; size: -; D: TRBD1; DNA: TGTGCCAGTAGTATGGGTTTCTGGGGACAGGGCATAGATTTCTATGGCTACACCTTC; CDR3: CASSMGFWGQGIDFYGYTF
V: TRBV29-1; J: TRBJ2-2; size: -; D: -; DNA: TGCAGTCCGGGACGGGGGTGGACCGGGGAGCTGTTTTTT; CDR3: CSPGRGWTGELFF
V: TRBV11-3; J: TRBJ1-3; size: -; D: -; DNA: TGTGCCAGCAGCCCTCTAAGGGAGGACCTAGGAAACACCATATATTTT; CDR3: CASSPLREDLGNTIYF
V: TRBV5-4; J: TRBJ1-2; size: -; D: TRBD1; DNA: TGTGCCAGCAGCTCCGACAGGGGGTGGGGCTACACCTTC; CDR3: CASSSDRGWGYTF
V: TRBV14; J: TRBJ1-2; size: once; D: -; DNA: TGTGCCAGCAGCCCCCGAGGGGGACGTATATACGTGGATGGCTACACCTTC; CDR3: CASSPRGGRIYVDGYTF
V: TRBV12-3/TRBV12-4; J: TRBJ1-2; size: -; D: -; DNA: TGTGCCAGCAGTACGGGAGTCGGCTACACCTTC; CDR3: CASSTGVGYTF
V: TRBV6-2/TRBV6-3; J: TRBJ1-2; size: -; D: -; DNA: TGTGCCAGCAGTTACCAGGCAAACTATGGCTACACCTTC; CDR3: CASSYQANYGYTF
V: TRBV5-6; J: TRBJ1-1; size: -; D: -; DNA: TGTGCCAGCAGCTTGCCGCGCGGGGGCTACACTGAAGCTTTCTTT; CDR3: CASSLPRGGYTEAFF
V: TRBV29-1; J: TRBJ2-7; size: once; D: TRBD1; DNA: TGCAGCGTGAGGACAGGGGGCTCCTACGAGCAGTACTTC; CDR3: CSVRTGGSYEQYF
V: TRBV7-9; J: TRBJ2-6; size: once; D: -; DNA: TGTGCCAGCACACCCTGGAGGTCTGACTCTGGGGCCAACGTCCTGACTTTC; CDR3: CASTPWRSDSGANVLTF
V: TRBV11-2; J: TRBJ2-2; size: -; D: -; DNA: TGTGCCAGCAGCTTCTGGTTACAGAACACCGGGGAGCTGTTTTTT; CDR3: CASSFWLQNTGELFF
V: TRBV6-2/TRBV6-3; J: TRBJ1-1; size: -; D: -; DNA: TGTGCCAGCAGTTTAATTAGGGGAAACACTGAAGCTTTCTTT; CDR3: CASSLIRGNTEAFF
V: TRBV9; J: TRBJ1-2; size: once; D: TRBD1; DNA: TGTGCCAGCAGCGTAGCTAGGGAGACAGGGCAGGTCTATGGCTACACCTTC; CDR3: CASSVARETGQVYGYTF
V: TRBV24-1; J: TRBJ2-2; size: -; D: -; DNA: TGTGCCACCAGTTGGGCACTGAACACCGGGGAGCTGTTTTTT; CDR3: CATSWALNTGELFF
V: TRBV7-2; J: TRBJ2-7; size: -; D: -; DNA: TGTGCCAGCAGCTTAGCTGGCAGGGGATTCGTCCACGAGCAGTACTTC; CDR3: CASSLAGRGFVHEQYF
V: TRBV27; J: TRBJ2-3; size: -; D: -; DNA: TGTGCCAGCAGTTTAGGCGGGGCGAGCACAGATACGCAGTATTTT; CDR3: CASSLGGASTDTQYF
V: TRBV5-6; J: TRBJ1-2; size: -; D: -; DNA: TGTGCCAGCAGACCGCGGGGGATAGCCAACTATGGCTACACCTTC; CDR3: CASRPRGIANYGYTF
V: TRBV7-3; J: TRBJ2-2; size: -; D: -; DNA: TGTGCCAGCAGCTTACGGTTCGCAACCGGGGAGCTGTTTTTT; CDR3: CASSLRFATGELFF
V: TRBV10-1; J: TRBJ1-4; size: -; D: -; DNA: TGCGCCAGCAGTGAGTCCACTTCGATCACTAATGAAAAACTGTTTTTT; CDR3: CASSESTSITNEKLFF
V: TRBV3-1/TRBV3-2; J: TRBJ1-2; size: -; D: TRBD1; DNA: TGTGCCAGCAGCCAGGATGACAGGGTGAATGGCTACACCTTC; CDR3: CASSQDDRVNGYTF
V: TRBV29-1; J: TRBJ1-2; size: -; D: -; DNA: TGCAGCGTCCCCGCCGGGGGGTATGGCTACACCTTC; CDR3: CSVPAGGYGYTF
V: TRBV30; J: TRBJ1-1; size: -; D: TRBD1; DNA: TGTGCCTGGGATCCGGGACAGGGGACTGAAGCTTTCTTT; CDR3: CAWDPGQGTEAFF
V: TRBV2; J: TRBJ2-3; size: -; D: -; DNA: TGTGCCAGCAGTGTTGGACACGGTGGCACAGATACGCAGTATTTT; CDR3: CASSVGHGGTDTQYF
V: TRBV7-2; J: TRBJ2-7; size: once; D: TRBD2; DNA: TGTGCCAGCAGCTTCCTGGGGGGGATCCCCTACGAGCAGTACTTC; CDR3: CASSFLGGIPYEQYF
V: TRBV2; J: TRBJ1-6; size: -; D: -; DNA: TGTGCCAGCAGTGATCAGGCATCGAATTCACCCCTCCACTTT; CDR3: CASSDQASNSPLHF
V: TRBV19; J: TRBJ1-2; size: -; D: TRBD1; DNA: TGTGCCAGTAGTTTCTCCCCCGGGACAGGGAATGGCTACACCTTC; CDR3: CASSFSPGTGNGYTF
V: TRBV19; J: TRBJ1-2; size: few; D: -; DNA: TGTGCCAGTAGTATAGATAATACTCCCCGCCCTCGCTATGGCTACACCTTC; CDR3: CASSIDNTPRPRYGYTF
V: TRBV19; J: TRBJ1-1; size: -; D: -; DNA: TGTGCCTCTCTGGGGAGATTCATGAACACTGAAGCTTTCTTT; CDR3: CASLGRFMNTEAFF
V: TRBV4-3; J: TRBJ2-2; size: -; D: -; DNA: TGCGCCAGCAGCCACGGGACAACGAACACCGGGGAGCTGTTTTTT; CDR3: CASSHGTTNTGELFF
V: TRBV12-3/TRBV12-4; J: TRBJ1-2; size: -; D: -; DNA: TGTGCCAGCAGTTCAGACAGCTATGGCTACACCTTC; CDR3: CASSSDSYGYTF
V: TRBV6-5; J: TRBJ1-2; size: -; D: -; DNA: TGTGCCAGCAGTTACTCGAGTTTAGACAACTTCTATGGCTACACCTTC; CDR3: CASSYSSLDNFYGYTF
V: TRBV29-1; J: TRBJ2-3; size: -; D: TRBD2; DNA: TGCAGCGTTGCCGAGCTAGCGGTGGGAACAGATACGCAGTATTTT; CDR3: CSVAELAVGTDTQYF
V: TRBV30; J: TRBJ1-1; size: -; D: TRBD1; DNA: TGTGCCTGGAGTCCAATAGACAGGGAATCTGAAGCTTTCTTT; CDR3: CAWSPIDRESEAFF
V: TRBV18; J: TRBJ1-5; size: once; D: -; DNA: TGTGCCAGCTCCCAATCGAGTACAGATCTTTGGCCCCAGCATTTT; CDR3: CASSQSSTDLWPQHF
V: TRBV20-1; J: TRBJ2-7; size: -; D: -; DNA: TGCAGTGCTAGTGTCACAGTCTACGAGCAGTACTTC; CDR3: CSASVTVYEQYF